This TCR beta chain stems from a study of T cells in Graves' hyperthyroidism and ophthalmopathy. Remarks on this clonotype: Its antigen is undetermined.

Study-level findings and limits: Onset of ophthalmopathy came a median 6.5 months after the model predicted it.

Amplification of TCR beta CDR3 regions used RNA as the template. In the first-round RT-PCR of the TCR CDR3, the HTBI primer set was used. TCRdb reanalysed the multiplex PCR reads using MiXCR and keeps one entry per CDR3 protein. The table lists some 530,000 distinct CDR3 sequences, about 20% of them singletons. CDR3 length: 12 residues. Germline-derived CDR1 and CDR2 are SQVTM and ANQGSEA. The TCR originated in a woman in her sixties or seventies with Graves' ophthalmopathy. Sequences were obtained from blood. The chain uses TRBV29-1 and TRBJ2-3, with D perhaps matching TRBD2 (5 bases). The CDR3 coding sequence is TGCTCTACCGACTGGGCGGGAGATACGCAGTATTTT. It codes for CSTDWAGDTQYF.